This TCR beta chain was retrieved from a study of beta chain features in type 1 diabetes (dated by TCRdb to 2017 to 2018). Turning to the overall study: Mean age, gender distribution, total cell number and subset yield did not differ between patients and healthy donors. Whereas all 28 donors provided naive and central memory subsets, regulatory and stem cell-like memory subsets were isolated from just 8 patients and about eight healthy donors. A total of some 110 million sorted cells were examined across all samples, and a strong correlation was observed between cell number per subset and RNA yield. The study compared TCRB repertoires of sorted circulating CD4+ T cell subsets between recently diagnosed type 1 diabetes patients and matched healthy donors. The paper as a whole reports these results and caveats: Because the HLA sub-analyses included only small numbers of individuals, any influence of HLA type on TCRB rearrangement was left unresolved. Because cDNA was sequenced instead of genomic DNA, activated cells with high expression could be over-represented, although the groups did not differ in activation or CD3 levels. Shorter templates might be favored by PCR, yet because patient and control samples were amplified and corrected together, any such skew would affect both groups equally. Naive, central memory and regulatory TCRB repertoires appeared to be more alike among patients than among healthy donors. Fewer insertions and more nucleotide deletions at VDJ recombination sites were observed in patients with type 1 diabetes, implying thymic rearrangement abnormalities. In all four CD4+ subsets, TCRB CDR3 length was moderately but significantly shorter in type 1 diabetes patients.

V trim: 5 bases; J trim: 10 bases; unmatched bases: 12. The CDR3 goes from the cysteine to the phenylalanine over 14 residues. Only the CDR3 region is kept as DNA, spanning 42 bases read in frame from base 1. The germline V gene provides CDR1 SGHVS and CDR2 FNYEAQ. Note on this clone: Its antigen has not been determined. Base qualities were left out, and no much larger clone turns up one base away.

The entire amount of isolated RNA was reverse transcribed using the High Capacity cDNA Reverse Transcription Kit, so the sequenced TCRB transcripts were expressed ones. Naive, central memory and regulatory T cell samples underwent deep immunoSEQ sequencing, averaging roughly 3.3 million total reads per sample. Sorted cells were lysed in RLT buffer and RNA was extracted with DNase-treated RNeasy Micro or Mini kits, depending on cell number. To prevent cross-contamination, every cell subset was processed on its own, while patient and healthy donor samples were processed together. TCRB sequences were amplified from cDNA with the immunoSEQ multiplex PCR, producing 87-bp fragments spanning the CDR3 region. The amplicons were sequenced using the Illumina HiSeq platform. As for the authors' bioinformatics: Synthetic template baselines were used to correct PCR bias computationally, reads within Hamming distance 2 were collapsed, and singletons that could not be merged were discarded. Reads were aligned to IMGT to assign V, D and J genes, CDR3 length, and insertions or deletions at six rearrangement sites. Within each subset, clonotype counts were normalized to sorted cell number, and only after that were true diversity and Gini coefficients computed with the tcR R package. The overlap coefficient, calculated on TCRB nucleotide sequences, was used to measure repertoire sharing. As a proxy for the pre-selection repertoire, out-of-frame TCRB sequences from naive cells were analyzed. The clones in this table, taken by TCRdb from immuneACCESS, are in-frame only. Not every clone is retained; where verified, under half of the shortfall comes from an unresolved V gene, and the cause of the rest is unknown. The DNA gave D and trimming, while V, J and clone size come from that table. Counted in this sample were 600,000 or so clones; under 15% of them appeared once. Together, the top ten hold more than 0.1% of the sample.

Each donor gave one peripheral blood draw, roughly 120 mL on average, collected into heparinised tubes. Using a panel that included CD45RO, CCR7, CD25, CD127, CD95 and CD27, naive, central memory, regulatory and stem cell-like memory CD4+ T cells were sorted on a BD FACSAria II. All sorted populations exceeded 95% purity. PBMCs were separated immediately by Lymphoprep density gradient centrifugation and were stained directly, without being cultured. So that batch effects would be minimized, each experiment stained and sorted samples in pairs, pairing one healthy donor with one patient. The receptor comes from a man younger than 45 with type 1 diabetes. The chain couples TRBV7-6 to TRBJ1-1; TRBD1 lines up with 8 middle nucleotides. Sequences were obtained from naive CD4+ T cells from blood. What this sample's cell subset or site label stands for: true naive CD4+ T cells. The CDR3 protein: CASSPRTGREVAFF. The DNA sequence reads TGTGCCAGCAGCCCCCGGACAGGGAGGGAAGTAGCTTTCTTT.